This entry is about one TCR beta chain. What it recognizes is unknown. Repertoires were generated with immunoSEQ multiplex PCR, while TCRdb's copy carries only in-frame clones and drops some. The table includes about 2,200,000 clones, about 93% detected once. These data come from a study of shared clonotypes between healthy human individuals. Overall study: The composition of the donors was a couple of women and a few men aged 18 to 49. Study results and limitations: The authors expected sequencing depth to affect clonotype sharing among donors. Shared clonotypes across all four donors exceeded non-shared ones in generation probability.

V shed 5 bases and J 8 bases; nucleotides not matched to a gene: 5. Germline loops: CDR1 SGHVS, CDR2 FNYEAQ. There are 14 residues in the CDR3. Positively selected for CCR7, the CD45RO-negative cells used as naive CD8 cells excluded terminally differentiated effector memory CD45RA+ cells. All donors qualified as healthy HIV-negative adults and had experienced no recent acute infections or vaccinations. Sequencing input: naive CD8+ T cells from PBMCs. The receptor was isolated from a man aged 18 to 30 in good health. Some clones in this sample may be carry-over from other donors' samples. V is TRBV7-6 and J is TRBJ2-1, with 11 bases lining up with TRBD2. CDR3: CASSPGLAVDEQFF. The CDR3 DNA sequence: TGTGCCAGCAGCCCGGGACTAGCGGTCGATGAGCAGTTCTTC.